These 19 T cell receptor beta chains share one sample of origin, sequenced in a study of cytomegalovirus exposure and HLA in healthy donors. Primers included in the PCR were 60 Vbeta and 13 Jbeta primers. The table came from immunoSEQ multiplex PCR; TCRdb's copy has only in-frame clones and leaves some out. The sample consists of 75,000 to 90,000 clones, roughly four fifths of them appearing once. The sample comprised PBMCs. The receptors come from a human donor in good health.

This rearrangement joins TRBV28 to TRBJ1-1, with TRBD1 matching 8 bases. The CDR3 is made up of 16 amino acids. V lost 6 bases, J lost 8 bases, and 17 bases stayed unmatched. Per germline, CDR1 MDHEN and CDR2 SYDVKM. The DNA for the CDR3 is TGTGCCAGCAGCCCGATCCGGGACAGGCCCTTCGTGGAAGCTTTCTTT. As protein: CASSPIRDRPFVEAFF. The variable domain in full, completed from reference TRBV28 and TRBJ1-1, reads DVKVTQSSRYLVKRTGEKVFLECVQDMDHENMFWYRQDPGLGLRLIYFSYDVKMKEKGDIPEGYSVSREKKERFSLILESASTNQTSMYLCASSPIRDRPFVEAFFGQGTRLTVV.

The rearrangement joins TRBV5-1 to TRBJ1-6, with D hard to call. Per germline, CDR1 SGHRS and CDR2 YFSETQ. The CDR3 extends over 15 amino acids. Trimming pared 6 bases from V and 7 bases from J, leaving 17 bases between. The CDR3 DNA is TGCGCCAGCAACCCGGATGAGGGTAGCAATTCACCCCTCCACTTT. It encodes CASNPDEGSNSPLHF.

The rearrangement joins TRBV6-5 to TRBJ2-3; a weak D match, TRBD2 (7 bases). Germline assignment: CDR1 MNHEY and CDR2 SVGAGI. The CDR3 contains 16 residues. The V end was cut by 2 bases, the J end by 0 bases, with 12 bases between. The CDR3 coding sequence is TGTGCCAGCAGTTACCACTCGGGGGGCAGCACAGATACGCAGTATTTT. Translated: CASSYHSGGSTDTQYF.

On this clone: This same CDR3 is encoded by further DNA sequences in the sample. The CDR3 loop reads CASSYSGGFYEQYF. CDR3 nucleotide sequence: TGTGCCAGCAGTTACTCAGGGGGCTTCTACGAGCAGTACTTC. The chain recombines TRBV6-5 with TRBJ2-7, with TRBD1 matching 7 bases. The ends lost 0 bases at V and 3 bases at J; junction bases unmatched: 2. This CDR3 region has 14 residues. In germline, CDR1 is MNHEY, CDR2 SVGAGI.

The CDR3 nucleotides are TGTGCCAGTAGTATGACAGTCGTCTACGAGCAGTACTTC. This sequence encodes CASSMTVVYEQYF. The chain carries TRBV19 and TRBJ2-7, with D perhaps matching TRBD1 (5 bases). From germline, CDR1 is LNHDA and CDR2 SQIVND (reference sequence). Trimming removed 3 bases at V and 3 bases at J, with 9 bases between. The CDR3 has 13 amino acids.

In its sample, this clone was seen a few times. V and J are TRBV19 and TRBJ2-1; the match to TRBD2 covers 11 bases. The V gene end was trimmed by 6 bases and the J gene end by 7 bases; junction bases not matched to a gene: 14. This CDR3 region has 17 residues. Per the germline V gene, CDR1 is LNHDA and CDR2 is SQIVND (reference sequence). For the CDR3, the DNA is TGTGCCAGTAGGGTGACTATAGCGGGGGGGCTTCGGAATGAGCAGTTCTTC. This translates into CASRVTIAGGLRNEQFF.

In its sample, this clone was seen a few times. The chain joins TRBV5-6 to TRBJ2-1, with D perhaps TRBD1 (5 bases). The CDR3 runs to 13 residues. V dropped 4 bases and J dropped 8 bases, with 13 bases sitting between them. Germline V gene data show CDR1 as SGHDT and CDR2 as YYEEEE. CDR3 amino acids: CASSPRGSDEQFF. Here the CDR3 DNA reads TGTGCCAGCAGCCCTAGGGGATCGGATGAGCAGTTCTTC.

A remark on this clone: One junction end disagrees with the germline gene, perhaps due to a read error. The chain recombines TRBV5-6 with TRBJ1-6, with 8 positions matching TRBD1. Germline CDR1 reads SGHDT; CDR2 reads YYEEEE. There are 14 residues in the CDR3. The CDR3 DNA sequence: TGTGCCAGCAGCTTGGCAGGGGGCCGTTCACCCCTCAACTTT. Protein sequence: CASSLAGGRSPLNF.

This clone was seen only once. The chain employs TRBV25-1 and TRBJ2-5; the D gene is possibly TRBD1 (6 bases). Gene TRBJ2-7 matches the end of the DNA better, so the J call may be wrong. In germline, CDR1 is MGHDK, CDR2 SYGVNS. This CDR3 has 13 residues. This CDR3 is CASNQNGGHEQYF. CDR3 nucleotides: TGTGCCAGCAACCAAAATGGGGGCCACGAGCAGTACTTC.

V usage is TRBV4-1 and J usage is TRBJ2-5; D remains unclear. The CDR3 extends over 14 amino acids. Germline V gene sequence: CDR1 MGHRA, CDR2 YSYEKL. Trimming pared 0 bases from V and 0 bases from J, leaving 5 bases between. This CDR3 is CASSQDQYQETQYF. For the CDR3, the DNA is TGCGCCAGCAGCCAAGATCAGTACCAAGAGACCCAGTACTTC.

The rearrangement uses TRBV7-8 and TRBJ1-2; D unclear. This CDR3 contains 15 residues. Germline values: CDR1 SGHVS, CDR2 FQNEAQ. The V and J ends lost 5 bases and 0 bases respectively, with 13 bases between them. CDR3 protein: CASSPRAEPNYGYTF. Written as DNA, the CDR3 is TGTGCCAGCAGCCCGCGGGCGGAACCTAACTATGGCTACACCTTC.

The chain combines TRBV9 with TRBJ2-2; TRBD2 matches at 8 bases. The CDR3 spans 19 residues. Per the germline V gene, CDR1 is SGDLS and CDR2 is YYNGEE. V lost 0 bases, J lost 0 bases, and 10 bases stayed unmatched. Written as DNA, the CDR3 is TGTGCCAGCAGCGTAGCTTATCCAGCGGGGGCCACGAACACCGGGGAGCTGTTTTTT. Amino acid sequence: CASSVAYPAGATNTGELFF.

The chain couples TRBV2 to TRBJ2-6; 12 bases map to TRBD1. CDR1 is SNHLY and CDR2 is FYNNEI in the germline V gene. After removal of 0 bases from V and 4 bases from J, the junction contained 16 bases not matched to a gene. This CDR3 spans 22 amino acids. In DNA, the CDR3 is TGTGCCAGCAGTGAAGCGTTGGGGTGGGACAGGGGGCTCCGTGGAGGGGCCAACGTCCTGACTTTC. Amino acids: CASSEALGWDRGLRGGANVLTF. The full variable domain, with the rest looked up from reference TRBV2 and TRBJ2-6, is EPEVTQTPSHQVTQMGQEVILRCVPISNHLYFYWYRQILGQKVEFLVSFYNNEISEKSEIFDDQFSVERPDGSNFTLKIRSTKLEDSAMYFCASSEALGWDRGLRGGANVLTFGAGSRLTVL.

CDR3 protein: CASSEKTETYEQYF. As DNA, the CDR3 is TGCGCCAGCAGTGAGAAAACGGAGACCTACGAGCAGTACTTC. The chain joins TRBV10-1 to TRBJ2-5, with unresolved D. The J call may be mistaken, given a closer DNA end match to TRBJ2-7. CDR3 length: 14 amino acids. The germline V gene encodes CDR1 WNHNN and CDR2 SYGVQD (reference sequence).

The CDR3 DNA follows: TGCGCCAGCAGCCGGGGGGTGGCAAGCTCTGGAAACACCATATATTTT. It translates to CASSRGVASSGNTIYF. The J gene is TRBJ1-3, the V gene TRBV5-1; weak D call: TRBD1 (5 bases). V lost 4 bases and J 0 bases, leaving 14 bases between the germline ends. Germline loops: CDR1 SGHRS, CDR2 YFSETQ. The CDR3 loop spans 16 amino acids.

J is TRBJ1-3 and V is TRBV11-2; a weak D match, TRBD1 (5 bases). Germline CDR1 reads SGHAT; CDR2 reads FQNNGV. The CDR3 has 15 amino acids. The V gene lost 5 bases and the J gene lost 4 bases, with 15 bases spanning the gap. CDR3 protein: CASSHGGIRGNTIYF. The CDR3 nucleotides read TGTGCCAGCAGCCACGGGGGGATTAGGGGAAACACCATATATTTT.

The V and J genes are TRBV4-1 and TRBJ2-7; no clear D. Trimming took off 4 bases at V and 0 bases at J, with 10 bases between the two ends. CDR3 length: 14 residues. The germline V gene has CDR1 MGHRA and CDR2 YSYEKL. CDR3 coding DNA: TGCGCCAGCAGCCCCTCCCGCAGCTCCTACGAGCAGTACTTC. It specifies CASSPSRSSYEQYF.

This clone is medium-sized by share. This sequence joins TRBV9 and TRBJ2-1, with TRBD1 matching 7 bases. This CDR3 comprises 15 residues. V shed 6 bases and J 4 bases; nucleotides not matched to a gene: 10. From germline, CDR1 is SGDLS and CDR2 YYNGEE. The CDR3 region has the DNA TGTGCCAGCAACCCGACGGGACAGAGTTACAATGAGCAGTTCTTC. Residues: CASNPTGQSYNEQFF. Using reference TRBV9 and TRBJ2-1 for the parts outside the CDR3, the full variable domain is DSGVTQTPKHLITATGQRVTLRCSPRSGDLSVYWYQQSLDQGLQFLIQYYNGEERAKGNILERFSAQQFPDLHSELNLSSLELGDSALYFCASNPTGQSYNEQFFGPGTRLTVL.

The genes are TRBV29-1 and TRBJ1-5; D is ambiguous. The CDR3 runs 14 residues. Germline values: CDR1 SQVTM, CDR2 ANQGSEA. V lost 2 bases, J lost 1 base, and 9 bases lay in between. CDR3 residues: CSVELGPSNQPQHF. CDR3 DNA sequence: TGCAGCGTTGAACTAGGTCCGAGCAATCAGCCCCAGCATTTT.